This TCR beta chain was obtained from a study of T cell repertoires in ileal Crohn's disease. CDR3 length: 14 residues. Trimming left V 4 bases short and J 8 bases short, with 17 bases between. Germline V gives CDR1 SNHLY, CDR2 FYNNEI. Per sample, 400 to 550 nanograms of biopsy DNA were TCRB immunosequenced. Using immunoSEQ multiplex PCR, the repertoire was profiled, and TCRdb retains in-frame clones only, with some absent. This table holds about 16,000 clones, about 75% found once. This clone occurred a few times. Eligibility required adulthood, ileal or ileocolonic Crohn's disease and indicated ileocolonic resection.

The clonotype originates from an adult with Crohn's disease. V usage is TRBV2 and J usage is TRBJ1-2; D might be TRBD1 (5 bases). The sample was ileal tissue. CDR3 sequence (DNA): TGTGCCAGCAGTGTTAGGGGCAGCAGTCAGGGCTACACCTTC. Translation gives CASSVRGSSQGYTF.